The 29 T cell receptor beta chains presented below share a single source sample, sequenced in a study of blood T cell repertoires in COVID-19. Sequencing was performed with immunoSEQ multiplex PCR; in TCRdb, only in-frame clones are kept and a portion is missing. The sample carries about 140,000 clones, roughly 80% recorded once. Sample: peripheral blood. The source is a woman between 45 and 65 years old with active or convalescent COVID-19.

This chain connects TRBV7-8 to TRBJ1-2; no definite D call. The germline V gene has CDR1 SGHVS and CDR2 FQNEAQ. The length of the CDR3 is 15 residues. Trimming shortened V by 3 bases and J by 8 bases, and 19 bases separated the two germline ends. The CDR3 DNA is TGTGCCAGCAGCTTCACCTTAGGGCCATCTAGCGGCTACACCTTC. It specifies CASSFTLGPSSGYTF. The full variable domain, with the rest looked up from reference TRBV7-8 and TRBJ1-2, is GAGVSQSPRYKVAKRGQDVALRCDPISGHVSLFWYQQALGQGPEFLTYFQNEAQLDKSGLPSDRFFAERPEGSVSTLKIQRTQQEDSAVYLCASSFTLGPSSGYTFGSGTRLTVV.

V usage is TRBV29-1 and J usage is TRBJ1-1; D ambiguous. The CDR3 runs 13 residues. Germline lookup yields CDR1 SQVTM and CDR2 ANQGSEA. Trimming removed 4 bases at V and 1 base at J, with 10 bases between. The CDR3 is CSVAPLGNTEAFF. CDR3 in DNA: TGCAGCGTTGCCCCCCTAGGGAACACTGAAGCTTTCTTT.

The chain links TRBV15 to TRBJ2-7; 8 nucleotides agree with TRBD1. The germline V gene encodes CDR1 LNHNV and CDR2 YYDKDF (reference sequence). There are 16 residues in the CDR3. V trimming: 0 bases; J trimming: 3 bases; junction bases outside the gene matches: 7. The CDR3, as DNA: TGTGCCACCAGCAGAGATCTTCAGGGGGCGGGCTACGAGCAGTACTTC. Translated: CATSRDLQGAGYEQYF.

This chain joins TRBV7-9 and TRBJ1-1, with D uncertain. The CDR3 totals 12 residues. CDR1 is SEHNR and CDR2 is FQNEAQ in the germline V gene (reference sequence). Trimming cost V 7 bases and J 2 bases, with 8 bases left between them. The CDR3 bases are TGTGCCAGCATACCGGGTAACACTGAAGCTTTCTTT. This encodes CASIPGNTEAFF. Full variable domain (rest looked up from reference TRBV7-9 and TRBJ1-1): DTGVSQNPRHKITKRGQNVTFRCDPISEHNRLYWYRQTLGQGPEFLTYFQNEAQLEKSRLLSDRFSAERPKGSFSTLEIQRTEQGDSAMYLCASIPGNTEAFFGQGTRLTVV.

The rearrangement uses TRBV7-2 and TRBJ1-5; 10 nucleotides align to TRBD1. From germline, CDR1 is SGHTA and CDR2 FQGNSA. Unmatched junction bases numbered 6, after V lost 4 bases and J lost 0 bases. The CDR3 consists of 17 residues. CDR3 DNA: TGTGCCAGCAGCTATACCGGGACAGGGGATAGCAATCAGCCCCAGCATTTT. This encodes CASSYTGTGDSNQPQHF. Together with reference TRBV7-2 and TRBJ1-5, the CDR3 gives the full variable domain: GAGVSQSPSNKVTEKGKDVELRCDPISGHTALYWYRQSLGQGLEFLIYFQGNSAPDKSGLPSDRFSAERTGGSVSTLTIQRTQQEDSAVYLCASSYTGTGDSNQPQHFGDGTRLSIL.

V is TRBV13 and J is TRBJ2-3, with 11 positions matching TRBD1. The V gene end was trimmed by 5 bases and the J gene end by 4 bases; junction bases not matched to a gene: 5. CDR1 is PRHDT, CDR2 FYEKMQ, per germline (reference sequence). The CDR3 spans 15 residues. CDR3 in amino acids: CASSPGQGGADTQYF. Here the CDR3 DNA reads TGTGCCAGCAGCCCGGGACAGGGGGGCGCAGATACGCAGTATTTT.

The rearrangement uses TRBV13 and TRBJ2-2; D gene unclear. Germline CDR1 PRHDT, CDR2 FYEKMQ (reference sequence). CDR3 length: 16 residues. V lost 2 bases and J 1 base, leaving 11 bases between the germline ends. Here the CDR3 reads CASSLLVRKNTGELFF. The CDR3 DNA reads TGTGCCAGCAGCTTATTAGTCCGCAAGAACACCGGGGAGCTGTTTTTT.

The rearrangement joins TRBV3-1 (or the pseudogene TRBV3-2) to TRBJ1-2; D is perhaps TRBD1 (6 bases). The CDR3 runs to 17 residues. The germline CDR1 and CDR2 sequences are LGHDT and YNNKEL (reference sequence). The V end lost 5 bases, the J end lost 4 bases, and 23 bases lay between the germline ends. The CDR3 here is CASSSSPADRRLYGYTF. The DNA of the CDR3 is TGTGCCAGCAGCTCCAGCCCCGCGGACAGAAGACTCTATGGCTACACCTTC.

The rearrangement links TRBV5-1 to TRBJ1-3; perhaps TRBD1 as D (5 bases). V gave up 0 bases and J gave up 0 bases, with 10 bases separating them. This CDR3 comprises 16 residues. Germline V CDR1 and CDR2: SGHRS, YFSETQ. CDR3 bases: TGCGCCAGCAGCTTGGGTTGGGGCAGCTCTGGAAACACCATATATTTT. It is translated as CASSLGWGSSGNTIYF.

The CDR3 protein is CASSLTSGVGSNTGELFF. For the CDR3, the DNA is TGTGCCAGCAGCTTAACTAGCGGAGTGGGTTCGAACACCGGGGAGCTGTTTTTT. The V and J genes are TRBV7-2 and TRBJ2-2; 8 bases match TRBD2. The CDR3 length is 18 residues. V dropped 2 bases and J dropped 0; count of bases not matched to a gene: 8. CDR1 and CDR2 (germline): SGHTA, FQGNSA.

This clone was recorded at least ten times. This chain connects TRBV9 to TRBJ2-5, with D possibly TRBD1 on 6 matching bases. This CDR3 spans 15 amino acids. Germline CDR1 is SGDLS and CDR2 is YYNGEE. The ends were cut back, 0 bases at V and 3 bases at J, with 12 bases in the middle. CDR3: CASSVGTVQEETQYF. For the CDR3, the DNA is TGTGCCAGCAGCGTAGGGACAGTCCAGGAAGAGACCCAGTACTTC.

The chain couples TRBV14 to TRBJ1-3; a weak D match, TRBD1 (5 bases). The CDR3 has 16 residues. Trimming pared 4 bases from V and 0 bases from J, leaving 13 bases between. CDR1 and CDR2 from the germline V gene are SGHDN and FVKESK. Written as DNA, the CDR3 is TGTGCCAGCAGCCCCGACCGGGGGAACTCTGGAAACACCATATATTTT. Translated: CASSPDRGNSGNTIYF.

The chain carries TRBV25-1 and TRBJ1-3; the D gene is possibly TRBD1 (6 bases). The germline V and J ends were trimmed by 6 bases and 6 bases, with 12 bases remaining between them. The CDR3 runs 13 residues. Germline V gene data show CDR1 as MGHDK and CDR2 as SYGVNS. The CDR3 nucleotides read TGTGCCAGCAGACAGGGCAAGGAAAACACCATATATTTT. Translating it yields CASRQGKENTIYF.

The CDR3 region has the DNA TGTGCCAGCAGCTCGACAGGGCCAGGAAACACCATATATTTT. Its translation: CASSSTGPGNTIYF. The V gene is TRBV7-2, the J gene TRBJ1-3; 7 bases match TRBD1. Germline loops: CDR1 SGHTA, CDR2 FQGNSA. V lost 4 bases, J lost 4 bases, and 4 bases stayed unmatched. This CDR3 region has 14 residues. Together with reference TRBV7-2 and TRBJ1-3, the CDR3 gives the full variable domain: GAGVSQSPSNKVTEKGKDVELRCDPISGHTALYWYRQSLGQGLEFLIYFQGNSAPDKSGLPSDRFSAERTGGSVSTLTIQRTQQEDSAVYLCASSSTGPGNTIYFGEGSWLTVV.

V and J are TRBV4-3 and TRBJ2-2, with D possibly being TRBD2 (7 bases). This CDR3 comprises 17 residues. Germline V gene lookup returns CDR1 LGHNA and CDR2 YSLEER. Trimming removed 4 bases at V and 5 bases at J, with 20 bases between. The CDR3: CASSPYTGGPGTGELFF. DNA of the CDR3: TGCGCCAGCAGCCCCTACACCGGGGGGCCAGGGACCGGGGAGCTGTTTTTT.

J is TRBJ2-1 and V is TRBV5-6, with TRBD1 matching over 7 bases. Per the germline V gene, CDR1 is SGHDT and CDR2 is YYEEEE. The CDR3 totals 17 residues. The ends lost 3 bases at V and 0 bases at J; junction bases unmatched: 9. CDR3 residues: CASSSFLTGSSYNEQFF. The CDR3 nucleotides are TGTGCCAGCAGCTCTTTCCTGACAGGGAGCTCCTACAATGAGCAGTTCTTC.

This CDR3 reads CASSQRDRDQPQHF. Written as DNA, the CDR3 is TGTGCCAGCAGTCAGAGGGACAGAGATCAGCCCCAGCATTTT. The chain employs TRBV6-5 and TRBJ1-5, with 7 bases that match TRBD1. Germline V gene data show CDR1 as MNHEY and CDR2 as SVGAGI. Losses at the gene ends were 5 bases for V and 5 bases for J; bases not matched to a gene: 6. The CDR3 is 14 amino acids.

The V gene is TRBV11-2, the J gene TRBJ2-1; 15 nucleotides line up with TRBD2. CDR1 is SGHAT and CDR2 is FQNNGV in the germline V gene. V trimming: 3 bases; J trimming: 9 bases; junction bases outside the gene matches: 0. The CDR3 totals 14 residues. Here the CDR3 reads CASSLGLAGGEQFF. CDR3 sequence (DNA): TGTGCCAGCAGCTTGGGACTAGCGGGGGGTGAGCAGTTCTTC.

This clone has only one observation. The rearrangement uses TRBV2 and TRBJ1-5; 8 bases line up with TRBD1. With 5 bases clipped from V and 3 bases from J, the junction kept 3 bases outside the gene matches. CDR1 and CDR2 (germline): SNHLY, FYNNEI. The length of the CDR3 is 14 residues. This CDR3 reads CASSRQGTNQPQHF. In DNA form, the CDR3 reads TGTGCCAGCAGTCGACAGGGGACCAATCAGCCCCAGCATTTT.

This clone was found once. The V gene is TRBV19, the J gene TRBJ1-2; D is perhaps TRBD1 (6 bases). Germline CDR1 LNHDA, CDR2 SQIVND (reference sequence). CDR3 length equals 18 residues. V lost 5 bases and J lost 0, with 22 bases in between. CDR3 nucleotides: TGTGCCAGTAGTTATCAACCAGGACAGACGCCTACTAACTATGGCTACACCTTC. This encodes CASSYQPGQTPTNYGYTF. Full variable domain (outside the CDR3, taken from reference TRBV19 and TRBJ1-2): DGGITQSPKYLFRKEGQNVTLSCEQNLNHDAMYWYRQDPGQGLRLIYYSQIVNDFQKGDIAEGYSVSREKKESFPLTVTSAQKNPTAFYLCASSYQPGQTPTNYGYTFGSGTRLTVV.

The chain couples TRBV5-1 to TRBJ1-2; a weak D match, TRBD1 (5 bases). From germline, CDR1 is SGHRS and CDR2 YFSETQ. The CDR3 loop spans 13 amino acids. With 3 bases removed from V and 5 bases from J, the gap between germline ends came to 11 bases. The CDR3 protein is CASSSDSQYGYTF. DNA for the CDR3: TGCGCCAGCAGCTCCGACAGTCAGTATGGCTACACCTTC.

The rearrangement links TRBV19 to TRBJ1-3; D remains ambiguous. CDR1 is LNHDA and CDR2 is SQIVND in the germline V gene (reference sequence). Trimming shortened V by 3 bases and J by 4 bases, and 16 bases separated the two germline ends. The CDR3 sequence is 16 residues long. The CDR3: CASSMGSPALGNTIYF. CDR3 DNA sequence: TGTGCCAGTAGTATGGGTAGCCCAGCCTTGGGAAACACCATATATTTT.

The table lists this clone with a few counts. This rearrangement joins TRBV6-6 to TRBJ1-6; D might be TRBD1 (5 bases). Trimming pared 5 bases from V and 4 bases from J, leaving 18 bases between. The CDR3 extends over 17 amino acids. Germline loops: CDR1 MNHNY, CDR2 SVGAGI (reference sequence). For the CDR3, the DNA is TGTGCCAGCAGTCCAGCAGGGCGCCGGGGGTATAATTCACCCCTCCACTTT. Protein sequence: CASSPAGRRGYNSPLHF.

The chain has TRBV19 and TRBJ1-6, with 8 bases that match TRBD1. The length of the CDR3 is 14 residues. V was pared by 4 bases and J by 7 bases, with 3 bases of the junction left unmatched. CDR1 is LNHDA, CDR2 SQIVND, per germline (reference sequence). The CDR3, as DNA: TGTGCCAGTAGTAAGGACAGGGAGAATTCACCCCTCCACTTT. Its translation: CASSKDRENSPLHF.

The chain employs TRBV5-1 and TRBJ1-1; D unresolved. CDR1 and CDR2 (germline): SGHRS, YFSETQ. V was clipped by 4 bases and J by 0 bases, with 10 bases between them. This CDR3 has 14 residues. The CDR3 sequence is CASSTGRMNTEAFF. CDR3 DNA: TGCGCCAGCAGCACTGGGAGGATGAACACTGAAGCTTTCTTT.

The chain carries TRBV7-2 and TRBJ1-5; D is unresolved. Germline CDR1 is SGHTA and CDR2 is FQGNSA. The CDR3 is made up of 15 amino acids. The V and J ends lost 0 bases and 3 bases respectively, with 9 bases between them. The CDR3 loop reads CASSLAGGFNQPQHF. In DNA, the CDR3 is TGTGCCAGCAGCTTAGCGGGCGGGTTCAATCAGCCCCAGCATTTT.

The V call is TRBV24-1, the J call TRBJ2-5; TRBD2 agrees at 11 bases. This CDR3 contains 16 residues. The junction had 2 bases not matched to a gene; V was cut back by 1 base and J by 2 bases. The germline V gene has CDR1 KGHDR and CDR2 SFDVKD. CDR3 region: CATSDFASGGQETQYF. In DNA form, the CDR3 reads TGTGCCACCAGTGATTTTGCTAGCGGGGGGCAAGAGACCCAGTACTTC.

On this clone: Other DNA sequences of this sample code for an identical CDR3. This chain uses TRBV5-6 with TRBJ1-3, with D possibly being TRBD1 (5 bases). The germline V gene has CDR1 SGHDT and CDR2 YYEEEE. This CDR3 comprises 15 residues. V gave up 4 bases and J gave up 2 bases, with 13 bases separating them. In DNA, the CDR3 is TGTGCCAGCAGCCCGACGGGGGGGACTGGAAACACCATATATTTT. It is translated as CASSPTGGTGNTIYF.

J is TRBJ1-4 and V is TRBV5-6; tentatively, D is TRBD1 (6 bases). Germline CDR1 is SGHDT and CDR2 is YYEEEE. The CDR3 extends over 15 amino acids. V was trimmed by 0 bases and J by 8 bases, leaving 14 bases between them. CDR3 nucleotide sequence: TGTGCCAGCAGCTTGGCAGGGGTCGTTTACGAAAAACTGTTTTTT. Residues: CASSLAGVVYEKLFF.